The present T cell receptor (beta chain) was sequenced within a study of tumor-infiltrating lymphocytes in primary liver carcinoma. Whole-study context: Donors had hepatocellular carcinoma or combined HCC and intrahepatic cholangiocarcinoma.

Co-extraction of both nucleic acids (RNA and DNA) used roughly 19-33 mg of unsorted bulk tissue. From germline, CDR1 is MNHNS and CDR2 SASEGT. The CDR3 contains 19 residues. With regard to this clonotype: The target antigen is unknown. The junction and the germline gene differ at one end; a read error may be behind it.

Study results and caveats: Overlap between tumor regions exceeded overlap of tumor with adjacent tissue or blood. Significantly larger top-250-clone fractions were found in tumors than in blood (p = 0.039).

TCR beta cDNA was reverse-transcribed from about 0.45 ug of total RNA. The reaction used a constant-region primer and ProtoScript II reverse transcriptase. Three nested multiplex PCR rounds of slightly modified ARM-PCR generated TCR beta libraries. Two initial PCR rounds of around 9 cycles each paired TRBV1-TRBV30 forward primers with a C-beta reverse primer. TCRdb re-called the multiplex PCR reads through MiXCR, storing one row per CDR3 protein. The table has about 20,000 distinct CDR3 sequences, more than 75% seen once; the top ten hold roughly a third. The sample taken for sequencing was liver tumor tissue from sampling region 2. Stated subset: tumor region T2, inferior pole. This receptor was identified in a woman younger than 45 with primary liver carcinoma and hepatitis B virus infection. The genes are TRBV6-1 and TRBJ2-2; the D call may be TRBD1 or TRBD2 (6 bases each). CDR3 nucleotide sequence: TGTGCCAGCAGTGAAACCCTCCCCGGGGGCGCCGCGAACACCGGGGTGCTGTTCTTT. Protein: CASSETLPGGAANTGVLFF.